This TCR beta chain comes out of a study of tissue T cells after allogeneic stem cell transplantation. This clone was detected a few times. Antigen: not known. The gene names here belong to mouse. Study results and limitations: In patients and mice, blood and spleen missed much of tissue repertoire.

Specified time point: mouse harvest day 14 after allogeneic transplant. Each mouse received 10^7 T-cell-depleted marrow cells plus 10^6 splenic CD5+ T cells by tail vein. The repertoire was sequenced with immunoSEQ multiplex PCR; TCRdb's copy has only in-frame clones and lacks some. This table holds 3,200 or so clones, over 40% found once. The sequence was collected from a female BALB/c mouse given C57BL/6 T cells with graft-versus-host disease after an allogeneic hematopoietic cell transplant. The sample comprised gut tissue.

CDR3 sequence: CASHFYAEQFF. The CDR3 DNA, read in part, is TGTGCCAGCCACTTCTATGCTGAGCAGTTC. The chain is built from TRBV12-2 and TRBJ2-1, with unresolved D. The observed sequence ends 1 residue before the CDR3 terminus, with the missing tail filled in from the germline J gene. Per the germline V gene, CDR1 is SGHLS and CDR2 is HYDKME. V was trimmed by 6 bases and J by 3 bases, leaving 5 bases between them. There are 11 residues in the CDR3.